The rows below give T cell receptor beta chains drawn from one sample of a study of blood T cell repertoires in COVID-19. TCRdb's table, derived via immunoSEQ multiplex PCR, lists solely in-frame clones and lacks some. The sample has 98,000 or so clones, roughly nine tenths seen once; the top ten hold approximately 5.4%. The sample taken for sequencing was peripheral blood. Receptor source: a man aged 55 to 70 with COVID-19, enrolled during active disease. The conserved cysteine and the conserved F or W are not part of the CDR3 here. Fields, in order: V gene, CDR3 protein.

v_gene: TRBV20-1; CDR3aa: SASSDRDYQPQH
v_gene: TRBV9; CDR3aa: ASSHSSTGTNYEQY
v_gene: TRBV29-1; CDR3aa: SVRTGGTEAF
v_gene: TRBV21-1; CDR3aa: ASSKGSGASPQETQY
v_gene: TRBV7-6; CDR3aa: ASSPPVDSGRARRELETQY
v_gene: TRBV19; CDR3aa: ATRQGYSYEQY
v_gene: TRBV11-2; CDR3aa: ASSLRAETLYEQY
v_gene: TRBV19; CDR3aa: ASSIRASREYEQY
v_gene: TRBV29-1; CDR3aa: SVAGQGTEAF
v_gene: TRBV30; CDR3aa: AWSRRRWELF
v_gene: TRBV3-1/TRBV3-2; CDR3aa: ASSRDRGCSNQPQH
v_gene: TRBV12-3/TRBV12-4; CDR3aa: ASSLWDRNGYT
v_gene: TRBV19; CDR3aa: ASSRGGDTEAF
v_gene: TRBV6-5; CDR3aa: ASSYGTGVMNTEAF
v_gene: TRBV7-9; CDR3aa: ASSLQTGEYNEQF
v_gene: TRBV9; CDR3aa: ASSVGPGGMNTEAF
v_gene: TRBV7-2; CDR3aa: ASSLSLESYT
v_gene: TRBV11-2; CDR3aa: ATRTSGTNTGELF
v_gene: TRBV21-1; CDR3aa: ASTLRGCTDTQY
v_gene: TRBV18; CDR3aa: ASSPAAAARNTEAF
v_gene: TRBV24-1; CDR3aa: ATGQGNQPQH
v_gene: TRBV5-4; CDR3aa: ASSRLATGSYEQY
v_gene: TRBV6-5; CDR3aa: ASSYPRGRNTEAF
v_gene: TRBV5-1; CDR3aa: ASSSGGLAGDEQF
v_gene: TRBV3-1/TRBV3-2; CDR3aa: ASSLGGDNTGELF
v_gene: TRBV15; CDR3aa: ATSRDGTGSHGYT
v_gene: TRBV10-1; CDR3aa: ASSDPGTSGQNTGELF
v_gene: TRBV5-1; CDR3aa: ASSLGQGTATNEKLF
v_gene: TRBV10-3; CDR3aa: AVQGNNSPLH
v_gene: TRBV6-5; CDR3aa: ASSLETSTYEQY
v_gene: TRBV7-2; CDR3aa: ASSWGDRGHNSPLH
v_gene: TRBV2; CDR3aa: ASSELQGARETQY
v_gene: TRBV4-1; CDR3aa: ASSQVSAGVTYNEQF
v_gene: TRBV11-3; CDR3aa: ASSRDRGQGYT
v_gene: TRBV30; CDR3aa: AWSVLSRSDEQY
v_gene: TRBV3-1/TRBV3-2; CDR3aa: ASSQETLDQPQH